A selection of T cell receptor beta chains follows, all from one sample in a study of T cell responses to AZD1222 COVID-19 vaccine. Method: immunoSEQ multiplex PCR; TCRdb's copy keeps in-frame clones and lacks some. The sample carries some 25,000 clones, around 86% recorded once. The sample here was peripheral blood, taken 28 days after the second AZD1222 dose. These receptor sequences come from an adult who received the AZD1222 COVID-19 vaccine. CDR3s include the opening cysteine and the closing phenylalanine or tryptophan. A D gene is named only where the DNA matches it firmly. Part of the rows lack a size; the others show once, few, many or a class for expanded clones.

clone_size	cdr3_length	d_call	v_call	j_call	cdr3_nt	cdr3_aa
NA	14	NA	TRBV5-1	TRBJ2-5	TGCGCCAGCAGCTTGATGACACGACAAGAGACCCAGTACTTC	CASSLMTRQETQYF
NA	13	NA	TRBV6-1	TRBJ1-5	TGTGCCAGCAGAGAAGTCAGGGATCAGCCCCAGCATTTT	CASREVRDQPQHF
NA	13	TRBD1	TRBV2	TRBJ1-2	TGTGCCAGCACCTTGACAGGGAACTATGGCTACACCTTC	CASTLTGNYGYTF
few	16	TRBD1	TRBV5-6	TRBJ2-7	TGTGCCAGCAGTTTGCTTTTTGGACAGGGGAGTTACGAGCAGTACTTC	CASSLLFGQGSYEQYF
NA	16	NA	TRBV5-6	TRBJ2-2	TGTGCCAGCAGCCCTCCCGGGGGTTTGAACACCGGGGAGCTGTTTTTT	CASSPPGGLNTGELFF
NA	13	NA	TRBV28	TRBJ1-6	TGTGCTAGCAGCCAGGGGAGGCGTTCACCCCTCCACTTT	CASSQGRRSPLHF
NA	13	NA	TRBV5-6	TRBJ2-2	TGTGCCAGCAGCTTTGGGGGTCCCGGGGAGCTGTTTTTT	CASSFGGPGELFF
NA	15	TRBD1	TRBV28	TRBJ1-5	TGTGCCAGCAGTCAGGAGGGACAGGGCTATCAGCCCCAGCATTTT	CASSQEGQGYQPQHF
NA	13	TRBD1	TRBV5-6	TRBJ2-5	TGTGCCAGCAGCTTGGGACAGGGCGGGACCCAGTACTTC	CASSLGQGGTQYF
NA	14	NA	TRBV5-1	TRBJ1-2	TGCGCCAGCGGTCCTATATCCTCTTCCTATGGCTACACCTTC	CASGPISSSYGYTF
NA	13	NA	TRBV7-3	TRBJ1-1	TGTGCCAGCAGCTCCTTCCCTAACACTGAAGCTTTCTTT	CASSSFPNTEAFF
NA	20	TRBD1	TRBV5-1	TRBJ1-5	TGCGCCAGCAGCATTATCACATCGGGGGACAGAACTTATAGCAATCAGCCCCAGCATTTT	CASSIITSGDRTYSNQPQHF
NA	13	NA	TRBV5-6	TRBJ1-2	TGTGCCAGCAGCTTACGGGCTAACTATGGCTACACCTTC	CASSLRANYGYTF
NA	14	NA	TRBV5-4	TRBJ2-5	TGTGCCAGCAGCTTGGAGAGGGCCCAAGAGACCCAGTACTTC	CASSLERAQETQYF
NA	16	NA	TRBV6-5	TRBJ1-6	TGTGCCAGCAGTTACTCGATAGTAGGGAACAATTCACCCCTCCACTTT	CASSYSIVGNNSPLHF
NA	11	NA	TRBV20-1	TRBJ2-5	TGCAGTGCTAAGGGGACAGAGACCCAGTACTTC	CSAKGTETQYF
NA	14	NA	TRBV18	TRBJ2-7	TGTGCCAGCTCACTACAGGGAGTTTGGTACGAGCAGTACTTC	CASSLQGVWYEQYF
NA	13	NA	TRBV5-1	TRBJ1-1	TGCGCCAGCAGCTTGGACATGAACACTGAAGCTTTCTTT	CASSLDMNTEAFF
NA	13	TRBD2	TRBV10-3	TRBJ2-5	TGTGCCATCAGGGCGGGAGAAGGTGAGACCCAGTACTTC	CAIRAGEGETQYF
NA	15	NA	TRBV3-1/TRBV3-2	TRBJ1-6	TGTGCCAGCAGCCAAGGGCCAGGAACAGTGGCACCCCTCCACTTT	CASSQGPGTVAPLHF
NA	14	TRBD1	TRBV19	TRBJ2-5	TGTGCCAGTAGAAACAGGGGGCAGGTGGAGACCCAGTACTTC	CASRNRGQVETQYF
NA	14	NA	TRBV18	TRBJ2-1	TGTGCCAGCTCGCGACAGGCCTCCTACAATGAGCAGTTCTTC	CASSRQASYNEQFF
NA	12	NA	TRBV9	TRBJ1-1	TGTGCCAGCAGCGCACTTAGGGCTGGGGCTTTCTTT	CASSALRAGAFF
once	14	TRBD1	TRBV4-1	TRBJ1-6	TGCGCCAGCAGCCTGGACAGGGATAATTCACCCCTCCACTTT	CASSLDRDNSPLHF
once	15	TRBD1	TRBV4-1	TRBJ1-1	TGCGCCAGCAGCCGAGGACAGGGGCTGAACACTGAAGCTTTCTTT	CASSRGQGLNTEAFF
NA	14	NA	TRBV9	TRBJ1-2	TGTGCCAGCAGCGTAGAGGCAGGTTCCTATGGCTACACCTTC	CASSVEAGSYGYTF
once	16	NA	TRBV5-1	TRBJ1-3	TGCGCCAGCAGCTTCTCGGGGACAAGGACTGGAAACACCATATATTTT	CASSFSGTRTGNTIYF
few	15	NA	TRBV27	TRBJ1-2	TGTGCCAGCAGGTATTCAGGGTCTCCTTGGTATGGCTACACCTTC	CASRYSGSPWYGYTF
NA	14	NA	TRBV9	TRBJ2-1	TGTGCCAGCAGCGTACAGAGCTCCTACAATGAGCAGTTCTTC	CASSVQSSYNEQFF
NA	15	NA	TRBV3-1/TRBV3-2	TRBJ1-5	TGTGCCAGCAGCCAAGTTCCGGGGGGTAATCAGCCCCAGCATTTT	CASSQVPGGNQPQHF
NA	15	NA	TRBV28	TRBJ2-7	TGTGCCAGCAGCCGCCCCCCCCAGGGTTTCTACGAGCAGTACTTC	CASSRPPQGFYEQYF
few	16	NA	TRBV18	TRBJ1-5	TGTGCCAGCTCACCCACAGGGCCTTATAGCAATCAGCCCCAGCATTTT	CASSPTGPYSNQPQHF
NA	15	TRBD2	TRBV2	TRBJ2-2	TGTGCCAGCAGTGAAGAGGCTAGCGGTACCGGGGAGCTGTTTTTT	CASSEEASGTGELFF
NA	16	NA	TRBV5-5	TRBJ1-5	TGTGCCAGCAGCTTGGCCGGGACGGCGGGCGATCAGCCCCAGCATTTT	CASSLAGTAGDQPQHF
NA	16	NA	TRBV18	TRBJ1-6	TGTGCCAGCTCACCACTCGGAACCTCAGATAATTCACCCCTCCACTTT	CASSPLGTSDNSPLHF
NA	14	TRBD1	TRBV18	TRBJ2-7	TGTGCCAGCTCACCCGGACAGGGGATAAACGAGCAGTACTTC	CASSPGQGINEQYF
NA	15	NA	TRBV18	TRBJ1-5	TGTGCCAGCTCACCAACGGGGGCGAACAATCAGCCCCAGCATTTT	CASSPTGANNQPQHF
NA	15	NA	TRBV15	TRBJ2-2	TGTGCCACCCAACACGGCCGGGAGTATACCGGGGAGCTGTTTTTT	CATQHGREYTGELFF
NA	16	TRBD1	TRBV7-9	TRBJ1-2	TGTGCCAGCAGCCCGTCAGGGACAGGGGGGAACTATGGCTACACCTTC	CASSPSGTGGNYGYTF
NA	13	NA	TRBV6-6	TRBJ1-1	TGTGCCAGCAGCCCTGCACGGCCGGCTGAAGCTTTCTTT	CASSPARPAEAFF
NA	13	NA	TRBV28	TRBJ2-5	TGTGCCAGCAGTTTAGGCGGGAAAGAGACCCAGTACTTC	CASSLGGKETQYF
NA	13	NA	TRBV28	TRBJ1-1	TGTGCCAGCAGTTTTCGCAGGAACACTGAAGCTTTCTTT	CASSFRRNTEAFF
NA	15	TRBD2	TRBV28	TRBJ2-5	TGTGCCAGCAGTTTAAACCTAGCGGGGGGTGAGACCCAGTACTTC	CASSLNLAGGETQYF
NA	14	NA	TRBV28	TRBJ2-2	TGTGCCAGCAGTTTGGGGGGTCGTATAGGGGAGCTGTTTTTT	CASSLGGRIGELFF
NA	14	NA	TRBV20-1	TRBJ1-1	TGCAGTGCTAGTCCCGGTAGGGTAGGCACTGAAGCTTTCTTT	CSASPGRVGTEAFF
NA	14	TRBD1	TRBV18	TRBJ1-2	TGTGCCAGCTCACCGGGACAGGGGGCCTATGGCTACACCTTC	CASSPGQGAYGYTF
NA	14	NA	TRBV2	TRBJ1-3	TGTGCCAGCTTTAAGGGACGCTCTGGAAACACCATATATTTT	CASFKGRSGNTIYF
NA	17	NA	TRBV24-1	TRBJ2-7	TGTGCCACCAGTAACAAAAGGGGGAAAATACCATCCTACGAGCAGTACTTC	CATSNKRGKIPSYEQYF
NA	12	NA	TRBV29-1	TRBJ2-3	TGCAGCGTTGACCCCCAAGGAGATACGCAGTATTTT	CSVDPQGDTQYF
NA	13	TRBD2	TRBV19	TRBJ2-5	TGTGCCAGTAGTCGGGGGGTTCGGGAGACCCAGTACTTC	CASSRGVRETQYF
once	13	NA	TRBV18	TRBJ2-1	TGTGCCAGCTCACCTAGTCCCGGCCCTGGGCAGTTCTTC	CASSPSPGPGQFF
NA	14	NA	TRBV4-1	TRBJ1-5	TGCGCCAGCAGCCAGCGACAGCCTAATCAGCCCCAGCATTTT	CASSQRQPNQPQHF
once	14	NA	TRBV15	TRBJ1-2	TGTGCCACCAGCAGAGACTCACCTATCTATGGCTACACCTTC	CATSRDSPIYGYTF
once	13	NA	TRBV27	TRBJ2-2	TGTGCCAGCACCTTATTTCTCGGGCGGGAGCTGTTTTTT	CASTLFLGRELFF
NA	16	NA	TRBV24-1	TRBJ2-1	TGTGCCGCAGCAGGCCTGGGGGCCAGCTCCTACAATGAGCAGTTCTTC	CAAAGLGASSYNEQFF
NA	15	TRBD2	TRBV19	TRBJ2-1	TGTGCCAGTAGTAGCGGGAGGGCGGCCTACAATGAGCAGTTCTTC	CASSSGRAAYNEQFF